This TCR beta chain came from a study of early T cells in non-severe SARS-CoV-2 infection. Study-wide background: With bulk RNA from unsorted whole blood as input, sequencing yielded unpaired chains.

TCRdb recomputed calls from the 5' RACE reads with MiXCR, one row per CDR3 protein. The repertoire consists of about 77,000 distinct CDR3 sequences, with roughly 9.4% occurring once and the leading ten covering more than 4.5%. This CDR3 has 15 amino acids. The V gene end was trimmed by 4 bases and the J gene end by 8 bases; junction bases not matched to a gene: 8. Germline V lookup: CDR1 SGHNT, CDR2 YYREEE (reference sequence). The chain couples TRBV5-4 to TRBJ2-1, with TRBD1 matching over 11 bases. The material sequenced was whole blood. The clonotype originates from an adult who was a healthcare worker with PCR-confirmed SARS-CoV-2 infection or an uninfected control (not recorded which). CDR3 nucleotides: TGTGCCAGCAGCCTAGGGACAGGGGGAAGGGATGAGCAGTTCTTC. Residues: CASSLGTGGRDEQFF.